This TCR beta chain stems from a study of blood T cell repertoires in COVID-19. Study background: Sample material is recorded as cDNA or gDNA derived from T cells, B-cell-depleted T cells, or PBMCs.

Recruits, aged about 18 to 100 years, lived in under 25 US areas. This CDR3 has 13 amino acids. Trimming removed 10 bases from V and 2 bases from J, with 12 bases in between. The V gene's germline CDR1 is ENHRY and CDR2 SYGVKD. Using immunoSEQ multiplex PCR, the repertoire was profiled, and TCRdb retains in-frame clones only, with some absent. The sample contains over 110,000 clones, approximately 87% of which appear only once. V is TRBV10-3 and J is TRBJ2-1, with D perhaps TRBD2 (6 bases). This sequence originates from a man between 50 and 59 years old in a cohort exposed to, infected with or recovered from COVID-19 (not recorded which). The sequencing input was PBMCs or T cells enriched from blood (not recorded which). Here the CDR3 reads CASGWGAYNEQFF. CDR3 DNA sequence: TGTGCCAGCGGCTGGGGGGCCTACAATGAGCAGTTCTTC.